The clone carrying this T cell receptor beta chain was found a few times. Its specificity is not known. The record originates from a study of T-cell memory formation after mild COVID-19. Whole-study results and caveats: Later expanders leaned CD4+, whereas clones that contracted between day 15 and 85 were balanced CD4/CD8. Shrinking CD4+ clones resided mostly in CM and EM, and CD8+ ones in EMRA.

CDR3 length: 17 amino acids. Germline CDR1 reads DFQATT; CDR2 reads SNEGSKA (reference sequence). J lost 2 bases, V lost 6 bases, and 11 bases had no gene match. TCRdb redid the calling of the 5' RACE reads with MiXCR, one entry per CDR3 protein. Among hundreds of thousands of distinct CDR3 sequences listed, 15% to 20% were seen once. The sample consisted of PBMCs or a T cell subset sorted from them (not recorded which). This chain uses TRBV20-1 with TRBJ2-7; 15 bases agree with TRBD2. This sequence was found in an adult woman who had mild COVID-19 (a few samples of this study predate the infection). Cell type and time point are not known. CDR3 amino acids: CSARGGTSGRFAYEQYF. The CDR3, as DNA: TGCAGTGCGAGGGGCGGGACTAGCGGGAGGTTCGCCTACGAGCAGTACTTC.